This entry is about one TCR beta chain. These data originate in a study of T cell responses to AZD1222 COVID-19 vaccine. V lost 5 bases to trimming and J lost 4 bases; unmatched junction nucleotides: 3. Per germline, CDR1 SGHVS and CDR2 FQNEAQ. The CDR3 has 14 amino acids. Measured with immunoSEQ multiplex PCR; TCRdb has only the in-frame clones, and not every one. The sample yields over 45,000 clones, more than 70% seen once. The receptor was isolated from an adult in good health. The starting material was peripheral blood, obtained on day 0 of MenACWY control vaccination. The genes are TRBV7-8 and TRBJ2-7, with 12 bases matching TRBD1. The CDR3 DNA reads as TGTGCCAGCAGCCGGGACAGGGGGCTATACGAGCAGTACTTC. As protein: CASSRDRGLYEQYF.